Shown below are 26 T cell receptor beta chains from a single sample sequenced in a study of CD8 T cells in Susac syndrome. The RNA input was roughly 0.45 to 1 ug, and it was reverse transcribed with random hexamers. TCRdb itself ran the immunoSEQ multiplex PCR reads through MiXCR, one entry per CDR3 protein. The table records a few hundred thousand distinct CDR3 sequences, approximately 85% of them present only once. The sequencing sample was made of CD8+ T cells from PBMCs. These receptors all stem from a human donor with multiple sclerosis.

This chain joins TRBV6-5 and TRBJ1-3, with D tentatively TRBD1 (5 bases). The CDR3 has 14 residues. CDR1 MNHEY and CDR2 SVGAGI come from the germline V gene. The V end lost 6 bases, the J end lost 1 base, and 10 bases lay between the germline ends. CDR3 residues: CASSHGGSGNTIYF. DNA for the CDR3: TGTGCCAGCAGCCACGGGGGGTCTGGAAACACCATATATTTT.

The V call is TRBV7-9, the J call TRBJ1-5; D not resolved. Germline loops: CDR1 SEHNR, CDR2 FQNEAQ (reference sequence). V lost 4 bases to trimming and J lost 2 bases, with 15 bases between them. The CDR3 loop spans 16 amino acids. CDR3 in amino acids: CASSSWTDKGNQPQHF. The CDR3 DNA reads TGTGCCAGCAGCTCCTGGACCGATAAAGGCAATCAGCCCCAGCATTTT.

This chain uses TRBV14 with TRBJ1-5; no definite D call. V shed 4 bases and J shed 5 bases, with 18 bases lying between them. From germline, CDR1 is SGHDN and CDR2 FVKESK. CDR3 size: 16 residues. The chain's CDR3 is CASSLGMNPLHQPQHF. For the CDR3, the DNA is TGTGCCAGCAGCCTGGGTATGAACCCACTCCATCAGCCCCAGCATTTT.

V gene TRBV29-1 combines with J gene TRBJ2-1, with a weak D call TRBD2 (5 bases). CDR3 length equals 12 residues. The V gene lost 3 bases and the J gene lost 8 bases, with 11 bases spanning the gap. The germline V gene has CDR1 SQVTM and CDR2 ANQGSEA. The CDR3 protein is CSVDSRVDEQFF. In DNA form, the CDR3 reads TGCAGCGTTGATTCGAGGGTAGATGAGCAGTTCTTC.

V usage is TRBV27 and J usage is TRBJ2-3, with 15 bases fitting TRBD2. This CDR3 is built from 15 residues. Germline loops: CDR1 MNHEY, CDR2 SMNVEV (reference sequence). The trim removed 3 bases at V and 7 bases at J, leaving 2 bases unmatched. The CDR3 DNA follows: TGTGCCAGCAGTTTGGGACTAGCGGGAGGAAATACGCAGTATTTT. Translated: CASSLGLAGGNTQYF.

The chain recombines TRBV6-5 with TRBJ1-5, with TRBD1 as a possible D gene (6 bases). CDR3 size: 17 residues. Per germline, CDR1 MNHEY and CDR2 SVGAGI. Trimming removed 0 bases from V and 6 bases from J, with 18 bases in between. The DNA for the CDR3 is TGTGCCAGCAGTTACTCTACCCGGACCGGGGGCGCTCAGCCCCAGCATTTT. This encodes CASSYSTRTGGAQPQHF.

This chain connects TRBV7-9 to TRBJ2-7, with D perhaps TRBD2 (7 bases). Between the trimmed V and J ends, which lost 3 bases and 3 bases, there was a span of 18 bases. This CDR3 is built from 16 residues. Germline V CDR1 and CDR2: SEHNR, FQNEAQ (reference sequence). CDR3 nucleotides: TGTGCCAGCAGCTTGGGGGGGCTCACGCCTCACTACGAGCAGTACTTC. Its protein is CASSLGGLTPHYEQYF.

This clonotype was recorded only once. The chain recombines TRBV19 with TRBJ2-1; 8 bases are shared with TRBD2. V lost 1 base to trimming and J lost 6 bases; unmatched junction nucleotides: 8. The CDR3 sequence is 16 residues long. Looked up from germline, CDR1 is LNHDA and CDR2 is SQIVND (reference sequence). CDR3 nucleotides: TGTGCCAGTAGTATAGTCACCGGGACTAGAGTCAATGAGCAGTTCTTC. Encoded protein: CASSIVTGTRVNEQFF.

This sequence joins TRBV19 and TRBJ1-1, with a tentative D call TRBD1 (5 bases). The CDR3 runs 13 residues. V lost 3 bases to trimming and J lost 1 base, with 6 bases between them. CDR1 and CDR2 (germline): LNHDA, SQIVND (reference sequence). The CDR3 nucleotides are TGTGCCAGTAGTATCGGGGGGAACACTGAAGCTTTCTTT. It translates to CASSIGGNTEAFF.

This chain connects TRBV4-3 to TRBJ1-1, with D possibly matching TRBD1 (5 bases). Germline V gene sequence: CDR1 LGHNA, CDR2 YSLEER. The CDR3 has 15 residues. Trimming removed 4 bases at V and 4 bases at J, with 16 bases between. The CDR3 protein is CASSPSGGAITEAFF. In DNA, the CDR3 is TGCGCCAGCAGCCCATCGGGAGGGGCCATCACTGAAGCTTTCTTT.

The chain employs TRBV7-9 and TRBJ2-1; weak D call: TRBD2 (5 bases). V gave up 7 bases and J gave up 0 bases, with 16 bases separating them. The germline CDR1 and CDR2 sequences are SEHNR and FQNEAQ (reference sequence). The CDR3 extends over 16 amino acids. This chain's CDR3 is CASTPPAGPSYNEQFF. CDR3 nucleotide sequence: TGTGCCAGCACCCCTCCCGCGGGCCCCTCCTACAATGAGCAGTTCTTC.

The V gene is TRBV25-1, the J gene TRBJ1-4, with 7 bases identical to TRBD1. V was clipped by 2 bases and J by 6 bases; unmatched bases: 12. CDR3 length: 17 residues. Germline CDR1 MGHDK, CDR2 SYGVNS. The CDR3 sequence: CASSERAGRGLYEKLFF. The CDR3 DNA sequence: TGTGCCAGCAGTGAAAGGGCAGGCAGGGGGTTATATGAAAAACTGTTTTTT.

The chain uses TRBV4-3 and TRBJ2-3, with D uncertain. The germline V gene encodes CDR1 LGHNA and CDR2 YSLEER. This CDR3 region has 15 residues. The germline V and J ends were trimmed by 0 bases and 1 base, with 8 bases remaining between them. The CDR3 region has the DNA TGCGCCAGCAGCCAAGATGGAAGGGGCACAGATACGCAGTATTTT. It yields the protein CASSQDGRGTDTQYF.

This rearrangement joins TRBV7-9 to TRBJ2-7; D gene unclear. Trimming stripped 0 bases from V and 4 bases from J, with 13 bases between. Germline V lookup: CDR1 SEHNR, CDR2 FQNEAQ (reference sequence). The CDR3 consists of 15 residues. CDR3 sequence (DNA): TGTGCCAGCAGCTTAGCGCTCCATTACCGGTACGAGCAGTACTTC. This gives the protein CASSLALHYRYEQYF.

The chain recombines TRBV5-6 with TRBJ2-3; D unclear. The CDR3 loop spans 16 amino acids. Germline-derived CDR1 and CDR2 are SGHDT and YYEEEE. Trimming left V 4 bases short and J 4 bases short, with 19 bases between. The DNA for the CDR3 is TGTGCCAGCAGCCTCCGAATGGACGCCTCTTCAGATACGCAGTATTTT. It translates to CASSLRMDASSDTQYF.

DNA for the CDR3: TGCGCCAGCAGCCACGGACGGGTCTCCTACGAGCAGTACTTC. This gives the protein CASSHGRVSYEQYF. The rearrangement joins TRBV4-3 to TRBJ2-7; D remains ambiguous. V was pared by 3 bases and J by 0 bases, with 9 bases between. This CDR3 region has 14 residues. Germline V CDR1 and CDR2: LGHNA, YSLEER.

The chain employs TRBV7-3 and TRBJ2-7; D assignment may be TRBD1 or TRBD2 (5 bases each). The germline CDR1 and CDR2 sequences are SGHTA and FQGTGA. Deletions cut 5 bases from V and 2 bases from J, with 10 bases between. The CDR3 sequence is 13 residues long. The CDR3 bases are TGTGCCAGCAGCCCCGGGGCTACCTACGAGCAGTACTTC. Its translation is CASSPGATYEQYF.

The gene calls are TRBV6-1 and TRBJ1-4, with a tentative D call TRBD1 (6 bases). V was cut by 5 bases and J by 4 bases, with 17 bases left in between. There are 16 residues in the CDR3. Looked up from germline, CDR1 is MNHNS and CDR2 is SASEGT. This chain's CDR3 is CASSQYMDRSNEKLFF. CDR3 bases: TGTGCCAGCAGTCAATACATGGACAGAAGTAATGAAAAACTGTTTTTT.

This clonotype has just one count. This chain links TRBV7-9 with TRBJ2-7; possible D gene TRBD1, 5 bases. Germline CDR1 reads SEHNR; CDR2 reads FQNEAQ (reference sequence). V shed 3 bases and J shed 5 bases, with 5 bases lying between them. The CDR3 spans 11 residues. The CDR3 DNA reads TGTGCCAGCAGCTTCAGGGACGAGCAGTACTTC. This encodes CASSFRDEQYF.

The rearrangement links TRBV28 to TRBJ2-2; D is unclear. The length of the CDR3 is 13 residues. Trimming left V 3 bases short and J 6 bases short, with 8 bases between. Germline values: CDR1 MDHEN, CDR2 SYDVKM. The DNA for the CDR3 is TGTGCCAGCAGTTTCAAGGTTTCCGGGGAGCTGTTTTTT. Protein sequence: CASSFKVSGELFF.

V usage is TRBV6-5 and J usage is TRBJ1-3; D is uncertain. V lost 0 bases to trimming and J lost 8 bases, with 8 bases between them. Germline CDR1 MNHEY, CDR2 SVGAGI. This CDR3 region has 13 residues. CDR3 in amino acids: CASSYSGLDTIYF. For the CDR3, the DNA is TGTGCCAGCAGTTACTCAGGGTTGGACACCATATATTTT.

This chain connects TRBV27 to TRBJ2-1; possible D gene TRBD1, 6 bases. Germline values: CDR1 MNHEY, CDR2 SMNVEV (reference sequence). V was trimmed by 8 bases and J by 2 bases, leaving 16 bases between them. This CDR3 region has 15 residues. In DNA, the CDR3 is TGTGCCAGCGGTCTATCGACAGGAGCCTACAATGAGCAGTTCTTC. It codes for CASGLSTGAYNEQFF.

The V gene is TRBV7-9, the J gene TRBJ2-1; D is possibly TRBD2 (5 bases). The V end lost 5 bases, the J end lost 4 bases, and 18 bases lay between the germline ends. Germline values: CDR1 SEHNR, CDR2 FQNEAQ (reference sequence). CDR3 length equals 16 residues. The CDR3 loop is CASSPADYQYYNEQFF. In DNA, the CDR3 is TGTGCCAGCAGCCCCGCAGACTACCAATATTACAATGAGCAGTTCTTC.

The V gene is TRBV6-2 or TRBV6-3, the J gene TRBJ2-5; the match to TRBD2 covers 7 bases. This CDR3 has 15 amino acids. Unmatched junction bases numbered 6, after V lost 0 bases and J lost 5 bases. CDR1 and CDR2 from the germline V gene are MNHEY and SVGEGT. CDR3 coding DNA: TGTGCCAGCAGTTACTCGCTGGGAGGGAGTGAGACCCAGTACTTC. Translation gives CASSYSLGGSETQYF.

The rearrangement joins TRBV12-3 or TRBV12-4 to TRBJ2-7; possibly TRBD2 for D (5 bases). The CDR3 spans 12 residues. Trimming cost V 5 bases and J 12 bases, with 17 bases left between them. CDR3 loop: CASSPILDRSYF. The CDR3 bases are TGTGCCAGCAGTCCGATACTAGACCGTTCGTACTTC.

CDR3 amino acids: CASSDPDTQYF. The CDR3 region has the DNA TGCGCCAGCAGTGACCCAGATACGCAGTATTTT. The chain uses TRBV10-2 and TRBJ2-3; D gene unclear. CDR3 length: 11 residues. V gave up 3 bases and J gave up 4 bases, with 2 bases separating them. Germline values: CDR1 WSHSY, CDR2 SAAADI.